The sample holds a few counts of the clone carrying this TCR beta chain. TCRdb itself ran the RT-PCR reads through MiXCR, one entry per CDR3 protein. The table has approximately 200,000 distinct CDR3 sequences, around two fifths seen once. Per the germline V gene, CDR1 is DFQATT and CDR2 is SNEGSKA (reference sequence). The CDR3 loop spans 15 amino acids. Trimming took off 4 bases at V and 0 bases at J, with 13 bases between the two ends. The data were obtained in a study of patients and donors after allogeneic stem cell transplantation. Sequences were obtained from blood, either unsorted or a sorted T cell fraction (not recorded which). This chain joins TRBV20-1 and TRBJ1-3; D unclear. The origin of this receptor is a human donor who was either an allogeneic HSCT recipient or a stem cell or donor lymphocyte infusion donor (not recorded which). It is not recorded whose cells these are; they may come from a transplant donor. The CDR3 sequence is CSAIRAELSGNTIYF. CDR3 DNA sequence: TGCAGTGCTATTCGCGCGGAGCTCTCTGGAAACACCATATATTTT.